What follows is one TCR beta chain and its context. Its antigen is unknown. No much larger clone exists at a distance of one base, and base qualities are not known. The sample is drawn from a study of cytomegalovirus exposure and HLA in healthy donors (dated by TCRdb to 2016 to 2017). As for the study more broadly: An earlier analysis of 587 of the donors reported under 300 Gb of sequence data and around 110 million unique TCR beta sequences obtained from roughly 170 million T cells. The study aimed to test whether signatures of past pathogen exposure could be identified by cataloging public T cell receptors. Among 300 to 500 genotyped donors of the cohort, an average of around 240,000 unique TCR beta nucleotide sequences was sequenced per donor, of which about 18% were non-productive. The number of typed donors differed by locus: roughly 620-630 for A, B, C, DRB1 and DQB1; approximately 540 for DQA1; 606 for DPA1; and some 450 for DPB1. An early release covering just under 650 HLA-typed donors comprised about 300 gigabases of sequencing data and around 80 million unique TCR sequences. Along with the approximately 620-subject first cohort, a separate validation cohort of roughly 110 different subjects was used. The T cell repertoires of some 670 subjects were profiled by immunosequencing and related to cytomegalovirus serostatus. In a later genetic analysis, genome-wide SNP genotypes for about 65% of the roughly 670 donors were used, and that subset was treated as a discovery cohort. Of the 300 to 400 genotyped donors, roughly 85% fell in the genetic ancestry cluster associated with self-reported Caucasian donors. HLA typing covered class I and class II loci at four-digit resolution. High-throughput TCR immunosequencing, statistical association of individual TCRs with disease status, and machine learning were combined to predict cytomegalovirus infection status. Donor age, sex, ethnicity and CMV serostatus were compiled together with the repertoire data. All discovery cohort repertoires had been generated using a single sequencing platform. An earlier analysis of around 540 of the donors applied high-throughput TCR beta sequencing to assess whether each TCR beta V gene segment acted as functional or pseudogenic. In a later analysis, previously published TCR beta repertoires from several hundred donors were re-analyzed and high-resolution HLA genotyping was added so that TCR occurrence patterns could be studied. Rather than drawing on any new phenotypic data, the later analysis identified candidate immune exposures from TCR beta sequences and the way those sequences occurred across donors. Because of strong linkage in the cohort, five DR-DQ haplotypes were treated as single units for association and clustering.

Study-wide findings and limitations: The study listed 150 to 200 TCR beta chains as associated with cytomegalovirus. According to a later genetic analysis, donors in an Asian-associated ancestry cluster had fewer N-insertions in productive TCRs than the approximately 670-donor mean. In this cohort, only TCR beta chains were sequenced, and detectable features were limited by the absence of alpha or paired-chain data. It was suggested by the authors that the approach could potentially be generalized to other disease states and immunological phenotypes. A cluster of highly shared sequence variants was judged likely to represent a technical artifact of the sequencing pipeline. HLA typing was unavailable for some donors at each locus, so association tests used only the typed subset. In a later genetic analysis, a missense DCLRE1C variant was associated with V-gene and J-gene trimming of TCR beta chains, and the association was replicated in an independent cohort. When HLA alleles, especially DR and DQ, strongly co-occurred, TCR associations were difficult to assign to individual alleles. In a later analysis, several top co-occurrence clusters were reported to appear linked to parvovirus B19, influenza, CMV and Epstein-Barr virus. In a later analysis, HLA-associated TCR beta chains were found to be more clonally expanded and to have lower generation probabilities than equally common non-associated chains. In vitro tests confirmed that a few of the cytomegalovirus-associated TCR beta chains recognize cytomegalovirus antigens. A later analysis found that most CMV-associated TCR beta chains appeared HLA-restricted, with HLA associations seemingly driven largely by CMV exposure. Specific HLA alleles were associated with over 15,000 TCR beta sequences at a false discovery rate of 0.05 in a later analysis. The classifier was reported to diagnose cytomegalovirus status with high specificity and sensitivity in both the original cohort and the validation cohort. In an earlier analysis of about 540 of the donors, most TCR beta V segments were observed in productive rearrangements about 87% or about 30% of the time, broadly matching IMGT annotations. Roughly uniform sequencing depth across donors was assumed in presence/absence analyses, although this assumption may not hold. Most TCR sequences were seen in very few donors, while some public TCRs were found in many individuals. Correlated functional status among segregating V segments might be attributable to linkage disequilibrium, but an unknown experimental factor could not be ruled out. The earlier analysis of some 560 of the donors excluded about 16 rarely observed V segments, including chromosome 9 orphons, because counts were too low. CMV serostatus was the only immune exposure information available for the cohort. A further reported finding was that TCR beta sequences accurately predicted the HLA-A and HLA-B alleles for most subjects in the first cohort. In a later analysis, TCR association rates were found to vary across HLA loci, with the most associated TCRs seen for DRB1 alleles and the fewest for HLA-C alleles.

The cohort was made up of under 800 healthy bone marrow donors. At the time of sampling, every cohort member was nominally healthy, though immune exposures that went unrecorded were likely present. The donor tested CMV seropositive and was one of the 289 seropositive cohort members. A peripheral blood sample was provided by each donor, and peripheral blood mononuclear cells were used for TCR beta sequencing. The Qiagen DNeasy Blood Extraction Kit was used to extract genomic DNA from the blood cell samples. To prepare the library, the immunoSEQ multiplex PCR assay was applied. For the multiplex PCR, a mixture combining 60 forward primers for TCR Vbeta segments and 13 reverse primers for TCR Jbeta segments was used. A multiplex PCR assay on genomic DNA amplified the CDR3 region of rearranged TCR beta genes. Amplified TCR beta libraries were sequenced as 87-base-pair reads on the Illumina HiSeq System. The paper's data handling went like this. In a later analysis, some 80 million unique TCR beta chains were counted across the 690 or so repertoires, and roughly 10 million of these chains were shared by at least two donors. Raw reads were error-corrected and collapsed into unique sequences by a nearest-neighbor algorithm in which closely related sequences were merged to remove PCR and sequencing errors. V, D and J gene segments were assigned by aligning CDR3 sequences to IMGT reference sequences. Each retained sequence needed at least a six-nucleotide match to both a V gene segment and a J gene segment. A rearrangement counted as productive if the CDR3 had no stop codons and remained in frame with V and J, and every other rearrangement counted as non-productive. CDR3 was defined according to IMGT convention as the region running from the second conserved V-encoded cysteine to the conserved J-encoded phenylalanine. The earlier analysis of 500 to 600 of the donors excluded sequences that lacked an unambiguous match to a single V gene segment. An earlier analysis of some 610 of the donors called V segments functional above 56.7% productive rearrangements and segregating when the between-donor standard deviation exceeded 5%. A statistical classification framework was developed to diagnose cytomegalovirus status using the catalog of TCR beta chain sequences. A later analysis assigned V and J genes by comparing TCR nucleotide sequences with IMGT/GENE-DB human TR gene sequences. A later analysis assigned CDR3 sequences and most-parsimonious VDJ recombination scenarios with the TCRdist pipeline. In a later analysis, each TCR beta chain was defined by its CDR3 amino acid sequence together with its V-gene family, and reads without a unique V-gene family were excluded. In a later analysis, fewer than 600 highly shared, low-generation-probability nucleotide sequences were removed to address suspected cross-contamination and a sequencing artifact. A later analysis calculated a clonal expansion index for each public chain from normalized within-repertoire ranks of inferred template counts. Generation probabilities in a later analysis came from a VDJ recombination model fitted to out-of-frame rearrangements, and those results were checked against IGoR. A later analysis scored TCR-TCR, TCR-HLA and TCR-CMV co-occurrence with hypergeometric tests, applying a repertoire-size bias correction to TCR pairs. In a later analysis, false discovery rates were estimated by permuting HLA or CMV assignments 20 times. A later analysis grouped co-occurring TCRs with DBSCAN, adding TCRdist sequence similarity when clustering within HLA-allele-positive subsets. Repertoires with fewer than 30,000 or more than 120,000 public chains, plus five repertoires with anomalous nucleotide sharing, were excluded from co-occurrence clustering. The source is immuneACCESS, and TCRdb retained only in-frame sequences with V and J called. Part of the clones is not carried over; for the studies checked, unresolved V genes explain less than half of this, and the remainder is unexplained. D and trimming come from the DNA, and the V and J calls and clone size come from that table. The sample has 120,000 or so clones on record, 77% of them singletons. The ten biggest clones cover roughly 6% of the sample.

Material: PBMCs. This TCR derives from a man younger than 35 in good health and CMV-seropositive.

The sequence in DNA is TGTGCCAGCAGTCTACAGGCGAACACTGAAGCTTTCTTT. This codes for CASSLQANTEAFF. The sequence is built from TRBV2 and TRBJ1-1; the D gene is possibly TRBD1, with 5 bases matching. Reading the germline V gene gives CDR1 SNHLY and CDR2 FYNNEI. A distance of 8 bases separates the germline ends of V and J, which lose 5 bases and 1 base respectively. Reading from cysteine to phenylalanine, the CDR3 counts 13 amino acids. The DNA shown is the 39-base CDR3, in frame from base 1. The full variable domain, completed from the reference TRBV2 and TRBJ1-1 proteins outside the CDR3, reads EPEVTQTPSHQVTQMGQEVILRCVPISNHLYFYWYRQILGQKVEFLVSFYNNEISEKSEIFDDQFSVERPDGSNFTLKIRSTKLEDSAMYFCASSLQANTEAFFGQGTRLTVV.